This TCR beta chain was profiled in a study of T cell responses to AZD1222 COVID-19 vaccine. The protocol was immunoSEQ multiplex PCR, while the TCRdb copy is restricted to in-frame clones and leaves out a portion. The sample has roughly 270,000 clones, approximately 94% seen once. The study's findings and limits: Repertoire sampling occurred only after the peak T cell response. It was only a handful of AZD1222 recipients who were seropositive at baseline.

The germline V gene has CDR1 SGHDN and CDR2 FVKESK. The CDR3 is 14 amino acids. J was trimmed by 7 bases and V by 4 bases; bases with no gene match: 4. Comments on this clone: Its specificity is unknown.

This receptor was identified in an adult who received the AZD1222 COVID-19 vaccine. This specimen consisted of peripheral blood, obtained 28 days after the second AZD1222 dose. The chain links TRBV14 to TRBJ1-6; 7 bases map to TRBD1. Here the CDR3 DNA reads TGTGCCAGCAGCCTGGGGACAGACAATTCACCCCTCCACTTT. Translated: CASSLGTDNSPLHF.